These 29 T cell receptor beta chains share one sample of origin, sequenced in a study of immune evolution from preneoplasia to lung adenocarcinoma. Only in-frame clones appear in the TCRdb table, and some are missing; sequencing was by immunoSEQ multiplex PCR. The sample consists of around 9,100 clones, approximately 80% of them appearing once. Input material: FFPE lung adenocarcinoma in situ tissue. The receptors were gathered from a person aged 70 to 85 with lung adenocarcinoma.

A few counts support this clone. The chain is built from TRBV7-8 and TRBJ2-7; D gene uncertain. Germline V gene sequence: CDR1 SGHVS, CDR2 FQNEAQ. The V gene lost 6 bases and the J gene lost 2 bases, with 14 bases spanning the gap. This CDR3 spans 14 amino acids. The DNA for the CDR3 is TGTGCCAGCAGTAAAGCAAGGCGCACCTACGAGCAGTACTTC. Encoded protein: CASSKARRTYEQYF.

The chain uses TRBV10-1 and TRBJ2-3, with 7 bases identical to TRBD1. The CDR3 loop spans 15 amino acids. With V trimmed by 6 bases and J by 1 base, 7 bases remained unmatched. From germline, CDR1 is WNHNN and CDR2 SYGVQD (reference sequence). The CDR3 nucleotides read TGCGCCAGCAGCCCAAGGGGGCTAGGCACAGATACGCAGTATTTT. It encodes CASSPRGLGTDTQYF.

The J gene is TRBJ2-1, the V gene TRBV5-6; 10 nucleotides agree with TRBD2. The CDR3 sequence is 18 residues long. Germline V gene data show CDR1 as SGHDT and CDR2 as YYEEEE. J was trimmed by 5 bases and V by 2 bases; bases with no gene match: 13. CDR3 loop: CASSFGLAAPAGDNEQFF. Here the CDR3 DNA reads TGTGCCAGCAGCTTTGGACTAGCGGCTCCGGCTGGGGACAATGAGCAGTTCTTC.

The chain joins TRBV5-4 to TRBJ1-1; 12 bases fit TRBD1. CDR3 length equals 17 residues. Looked up from germline, CDR1 is SGHNT and CDR2 is YYREEE (reference sequence). Trimming took 4 bases from V and 3 from J; bases not matched to a gene: 10. DNA for the CDR3: TGTGCCAGCAGCCGAGGGACAGGGGGCTATTTTCACACTGAAGCTTTCTTT. Its protein product is CASSRGTGGYFHTEAFF.

The rearrangement uses TRBV4-1 and TRBJ2-1; D ambiguous. Trimming took off 0 bases at V and 0 bases at J, with 15 bases between the two ends. Germline CDR1 MGHRA, CDR2 YSYEKL. This CDR3 has 18 residues. DNA of the CDR3: TGCGCCAGCAGCCAAGAACCCCCAACCTTGAGCTCCTACAATGAGCAGTTCTTC. Protein sequence: CASSQEPPTLSSYNEQFF.

The chain is built from TRBV5-4 and TRBJ2-1, with 14 bases identical to TRBD2. Looked up from germline, CDR1 is SGHNT and CDR2 is YYREEE (reference sequence). The CDR3 is 15 residues long. V trimming: 4 bases; J trimming: 10 bases; junction bases outside the gene matches: 7. The CDR3 protein is CASSKAGTSGREQFF. CDR3 bases: TGTGCCAGCAGCAAGGCCGGGACTAGCGGGAGAGAGCAGTTCTTC.

V gene TRBV28 combines with J gene TRBJ2-1, with 10 bases that match TRBD2. Germline CDR1 and CDR2: MDHEN and SYDVKM. Trimming cost V 5 bases and J 3 bases; bases outside gene matches: 4. The CDR3 is 15 residues long. The CDR3 DNA follows: TGTGCCAGCAGTGTAGCGGGGGGTTTCTACAATGAGCAGTTCTTC. Its translation is CASSVAGGFYNEQFF.

The rearrangement uses TRBV29-1 and TRBJ1-2, with 7 bases aligning to TRBD1. CDR3 length equals 13 residues. J was trimmed by 4 bases and V by 4 bases; bases with no gene match: 6. Germline V gives CDR1 SQVTM, CDR2 ANQGSEA. CDR3 amino acids: CSVGEGALYGYTF. The DNA for the CDR3 is TGCAGCGTTGGGGAGGGGGCACTCTATGGCTACACCTTC. The whole variable domain, remainder taken from reference TRBV29-1 and TRBJ1-2, is SAVISQKPSRDICQRGTSLTIQCQVDSQVTMMFWYRQQPGQSLTLIATANQGSEATYESGFVIDKFPISRPNLTFSTLTVSNMSPEDSSIYLCSVGEGALYGYTFGSGTRLTVV.

The chain couples TRBV18 to TRBJ1-1; 9 bases are a match to TRBD1. Germline lookup yields CDR1 KGHSH and CDR2 LQKENI. The CDR3 is made up of 15 amino acids. Unmatched junction bases numbered 8, after V lost 4 bases and J lost 5 bases. The CDR3 here is CASSLGPTGGTEAFF. The CDR3 coding sequence is TGTGCCAGCTCACTCGGTCCGACAGGGGGGACTGAAGCTTTCTTT.

This clone was picked up one time. The V call is TRBV11-3, the J call TRBJ2-7; 14 bases are a match to TRBD2. The CDR3 runs to 16 residues. Germline-derived CDR1 and CDR2 are SGHNT and YENEEA. Trimming at V came to 4 bases and at J to 7 bases, leaving 9 bases not matched to a gene. Written as DNA, the CDR3 is TGTGCCAGCAGCTCCCAGCGACTAGCGGGGGGGTATGAGCAGTACTTC. Translating it yields CASSSQRLAGGYEQYF.

The V and J genes are TRBV10-3 and TRBJ2-3; TRBD2 might be the D (6 bases). This CDR3 has 14 residues. Germline V gene sequence: CDR1 ENHRY, CDR2 SYGVKD. Trimming took 7 bases from V and 0 from J, leaving 11 bases between them. The CDR3 loop is CAIMGTFSTDTQYF. Here the CDR3 DNA reads TGTGCCATCATGGGGACTTTTAGCACAGATACGCAGTATTTT.

This clone is medium-sized within its sample. The V and J genes are TRBV28 and TRBJ1-2, with unresolved D. CDR1 and CDR2 from the germline V gene are MDHEN and SYDVKM. The CDR3 runs to 15 residues. Trimming stripped 6 bases from V and 4 bases from J, with 18 bases between. DNA for the CDR3: TGTGCCAGCAGCCTCCTTGACATACCCCTCTATGGCTACACCTTC. Its translation: CASSLLDIPLYGYTF.

The J gene is TRBJ2-3, the V gene TRBV18; D assignment may be TRBD1 or TRBD2 (5 bases each). V was pared by 3 bases and J by 4 bases, with 11 bases between. The length of the CDR3 is 14 residues. Germline V gives CDR1 KGHSH, CDR2 LQKENI. The CDR3 here is CASSPMGVADTQYF. The CDR3, as DNA: TGTGCCAGCTCACCCATGGGGGTGGCAGATACGCAGTATTTT.

As concerns this clone: Relative to the germline gene, one junction end is altered; a read error may explain this. The J gene is TRBJ2-3, the V gene TRBV15; 13 nucleotides match TRBD2. Germline-derived CDR1 and CDR2 are LNHNV and YYDKDF (reference sequence). This CDR3 region has 18 residues. The CDR3 is CATSRDWGTSGNTDTQYF. The CDR3 nucleotides are TGTGCCACCAGCAGAGATTGGGGGACTAGCGGGAACACAGATACACAGTATTTT.

There are a few counts of this clone. The gene calls are TRBV6-5 and TRBJ2-2; TRBD1 matches 7 bases. V shed 0 bases, J shed 6 bases, and the junction held 1 base outside the gene matches. This CDR3 contains 14 residues. Germline V gives CDR1 MNHEY, CDR2 SVGAGI. The CDR3 DNA is TGTGCCAGCAGTTACTCGAGGGGGCCCGGGGAGCTGTTTTTT. This sequence encodes CASSYSRGPGELFF.

In its sample, this clone is large (0.1 to 1%). The chain is built from TRBV30 and TRBJ1-1; a weak D match, TRBD1 (5 bases). The CDR3 runs 13 residues. Germline-derived CDR1 and CDR2 are GTSNPN and SVGIG (reference sequence). Trimming pared 1 base from V and 3 bases from J, leaving 9 bases between. The CDR3: CAWSAQGYTEAFF. The CDR3 nucleotides read TGTGCCTGGAGTGCCCAGGGATACACTGAAGCTTTCTTT.

V is TRBV18 and J is TRBJ2-3, with D tentatively TRBD2 (5 bases). Germline CDR1 and CDR2: KGHSH and LQKENI. The CDR3 sequence is 15 residues long. V was pared by 3 bases and J by 5 bases, with 15 bases between. The CDR3 sequence is CASSPGIGREDTQYF. The CDR3 DNA reads as TGTGCCAGCTCACCCGGGATAGGACGGGAAGATACGCAGTATTTT.

This chain links TRBV7-2 with TRBJ2-1; tentatively, D is TRBD2 (5 bases). The V gene's germline CDR1 is SGHTA and CDR2 FQGNSA. The V gene lost 0 bases and the J gene lost 5 bases, with 11 bases spanning the gap. There are 15 residues in the CDR3. The CDR3 region is CASSLAWRQNNEQFF. The CDR3 nucleotides read TGTGCCAGCAGCTTAGCGTGGAGGCAAAACAATGAGCAGTTCTTC. The whole variable domain, filled in from reference TRBV7-2 and TRBJ2-1, reads GAGVSQSPSNKVTEKGKDVELRCDPISGHTALYWYRQSLGQGLEFLIYFQGNSAPDKSGLPSDRFSAERTGGSVSTLTIQRTQQEDSAVYLCASSLAWRQNNEQFFGPGTRLTVL.

The V and J genes are TRBV6-4 and TRBJ1-1, with TRBD1 matching 9 bases. This CDR3 spans 15 amino acids. Trimming removed 0 bases from V and 4 bases from J; junction bases left unmatched: 3. Per germline, CDR1 MRHNA and CDR2 SNTAGT. The CDR3 DNA reads TGTGCCAGCAGTGACTCCGGACAGGGGTGCACTGAAGCTTTCTTT. Protein product: CASSDSGQGCTEAFF.

The rearrangement links TRBV6-1 to TRBJ2-1; TRBD2 aligns across 7 bases. Losses at the gene ends were 8 bases for V and 9 bases for J; bases not matched to a gene: 10. The CDR3 sequence is 13 residues long. In germline, CDR1 is MNHNS, CDR2 SASEGT. CDR3 in DNA: TGTGCCAGCCGAAGACAGCCGGGGGGTGAGCAGTTCTTC. Its protein is CASRRQPGGEQFF.

V usage is TRBV11-3 and J usage is TRBJ1-2; D ambiguous. Per the germline V gene, CDR1 is SGHNT and CDR2 is YENEEA. V was shortened by 0 bases and J by 0 bases, with 11 bases between the two germline ends. This CDR3 contains 16 residues. The CDR3 nucleotides read TGTGCCAGCAGCTTAGAAGGCAGGCAGTCTAACTATGGCTACACCTTC. Translated: CASSLEGRQSNYGYTF.

The chain recombines TRBV29-1 with TRBJ2-1, with 14 bases fitting TRBD2. Germline V gene data show CDR1 as SQVTM and CDR2 as ANQGSEA. The CDR3 has 16 residues. V trimming: 7 bases; J trimming: 10 bases; junction bases outside the gene matches: 15. CDR3 amino acids: CSAGTSGSLLRGEQFF. The CDR3 DNA reads as TGCAGCGCCGGGACTAGCGGGAGCCTCCTTAGGGGAGAGCAGTTCTTC.

The chain uses TRBV6-5 and TRBJ2-1; 9 bases agree with TRBD1. Trimming removed 6 bases from V and 7 bases from J; junction bases left unmatched: 10. This CDR3 contains 15 residues. Per the germline V gene, CDR1 is MNHEY and CDR2 is SVGAGI. CDR3 protein: CASSPQGAGVNEQFF. As DNA, the CDR3 is TGTGCCAGCAGCCCACAGGGGGCAGGAGTAAATGAGCAGTTCTTC.

This chain connects TRBV4-1 to TRBJ1-5; 10 nucleotides match TRBD1. Trimming took 4 bases from V and 5 from J; bases not matched to a gene: 2. The CDR3 runs 14 residues. Germline V lookup: CDR1 MGHRA, CDR2 YSYEKL. CDR3 sequence: CASSRGQGDQPQHF. CDR3 bases: TGCGCCAGCAGCCGCGGACAGGGGGATCAGCCCCAGCATTTT.

This chain links TRBV18 with TRBJ2-7; D remains unclear. This CDR3 has 14 amino acids. The V end was cut by 5 bases, the J end by 2 bases, with 13 bases between. Germline V gene sequence: CDR1 KGHSH, CDR2 LQKENI. The chain's CDR3 is CASSGDLGPYEQYF. The CDR3 nucleotides read TGTGCCAGCTCAGGCGATTTAGGTCCCTACGAGCAGTACTTC.

The chain is built from TRBV7-9 and TRBJ2-1; TRBD2 might be the D (5 bases). Trimming removed 1 base at V and 2 bases at J, with 15 bases between. The CDR3 length is 17 residues. The germline CDR1 and CDR2 sequences are SEHNR and FQNEAQ (reference sequence). CDR3 sequence (DNA): TGTGCCAGCAGCTTAGGGGTGGGAACAGCGGCCTACAATGAGCAGTTCTTC. Protein product: CASSLGVGTAAYNEQFF.

This sequence joins TRBV27 and TRBJ2-1; 11 nucleotides match TRBD2. Germline values: CDR1 MNHEY, CDR2 SMNVEV (reference sequence). The CDR3 length is 15 residues. V was clipped by 6 bases and J by 7 bases; unmatched bases: 8. DNA for the CDR3: TGTGCCAGCAGCCAACTAGCGGGGGCAGGGAATGAGCAGTTCTTC. It encodes CASSQLAGAGNEQFF.

The chain joins TRBV5-1 to TRBJ2-2; 9 bases are shared with TRBD1. The ends lost 4 bases at V and 7 bases at J; junction bases unmatched: 8. This CDR3 contains 15 residues. Looked up from germline, CDR1 is SGHRS and CDR2 is YFSETQ. CDR3 sequence (DNA): TGCGCCAGCAGCACCGGGACAGGGAAAGGCGGGGAGCTGTTTTTT. Protein: CASSTGTGKGGELFF.

This clone occurred a few times. CDR3 in amino acids: CASSVGKSWGLAGGLDTQYF. Written as DNA, the CDR3 is TGTGCCAGCAGCGTAGGAAAAAGTTGGGGACTAGCGGGGGGGCTTGATACGCAGTATTTT. The rearrangement links TRBV9 to TRBJ2-3, with 16 bases aligning to TRBD2. The CDR3 covers 20 residues. Germline CDR1 and CDR2: SGDLS and YYNGEE. V gave up 0 bases and J gave up 6 bases; unmatched junction bases: 13.